This entry lists 24 T cell receptor beta chains sequenced from one sample in a study of control samples from healthy donors and cancer patients. Profiled with immunoSEQ multiplex PCR; TCRdb holds only in-frame clones, not every one. Seen here are 85,000 to 100,000 clones, roughly four fifths observed once, and the top ten hold approximately 2%. The sample comprised blood. Receptors originate from a man between 60 and 75 years old in good health.

The genes are TRBV6-5 and TRBJ1-1, with D perhaps TRBD1 (5 bases). The CDR3 contains 15 residues. The germline V and J ends were trimmed by 0 bases and 1 base, with 9 bases remaining between them. CDR1 is MNHEY, CDR2 SVGAGI, per germline. The CDR3 loop reads CASSYSRGSNTEAFF. CDR3 DNA sequence: TGTGCCAGCAGTTACTCGAGGGGATCGAACACTGAAGCTTTCTTT.

This clone was seen more than once but under ten times. The rearrangement uses TRBV14 and TRBJ2-7, with a possible D match to TRBD1 (6 bases). CDR1 SGHDN and CDR2 FVKESK come from the germline V gene. Trimming removed 5 bases from V and 3 bases from J, with 11 bases in between. This CDR3 has 13 residues. The CDR3 nucleotides are TGTGCCAGCAGCTCCGGACAGATCTACGAGCAGTACTTC. Amino acids: CASSSGQIYEQYF.

This chain uses TRBV30 with TRBJ1-1; 8 bases fit TRBD1. The junction had 5 bases not matched to a gene; V was cut back by 1 base and J by 10 bases. The germline V gene has CDR1 GTSNPN and CDR2 SVGIG (reference sequence). The CDR3 extends over 12 amino acids. The CDR3 DNA sequence: TGTGCCTGGAGTGCGGCAGGGGGCGTAGCTTTCTTT. This gives the protein CAWSAAGGVAFF.

The chain employs TRBV7-9 and TRBJ2-7; tentatively, D is TRBD2 (5 bases). CDR3 size: 13 residues. Trimming cost V 5 bases and J 3 bases, with 11 bases left between them. Germline CDR1 is SEHNR and CDR2 is FQNEAQ (reference sequence). The chain's CDR3 is CASSERTGYEQYF. The CDR3 nucleotides read TGTGCCAGCAGCGAGAGGACTGGCTACGAGCAGTACTTC. The full variable domain, with the rest looked up from reference TRBV7-9 and TRBJ2-7, is DTGVSQNPRHKITKRGQNVTFRCDPISEHNRLYWYRQTLGQGPEFLTYFQNEAQLEKSRLLSDRFSAERPKGSFSTLEIQRTEQGDSAMYLCASSERTGYEQYFGPGTRLTVT.

This clone was detected only once. The V and J genes are TRBV19 and TRBJ1-2, with TRBD1 matching over 12 bases. The CDR3 is made up of 17 amino acids. J lost 4 bases, V lost 5 bases, and 11 bases had no gene match. CDR1 LNHDA and CDR2 SQIVND come from the germline V gene (reference sequence). The CDR3, as DNA: TGTGCCAGTAGTCCCTCGGGACAGGGGGCGCGAGGCTATGGCTACACCTTC. Amino acid sequence: CASSPSGQGARGYGYTF.

The rearrangement uses TRBV7-8 and TRBJ1-2; possible D gene TRBD1, 5 bases. This CDR3 is 15 amino acids long. The ends were cut back, 1 base at V and 1 base at J, with 10 bases in the middle. Germline-derived CDR1 and CDR2 are SGHVS and FQNEAQ. The CDR3 DNA is TGTGCCAGCAGCTTAGGGGGGGACCTTAACTATGGCTACACCTTC. This encodes CASSLGGDLNYGYTF.

The CDR3 region is CASSEYGRVHEQYF. In DNA, the CDR3 is TGTGCCAGCAGTGAATACGGAAGGGTCCACGAGCAGTACTTC. This chain uses TRBV25-1 with TRBJ2-7, with D hard to call. Per the germline V gene, CDR1 is MGHDK and CDR2 is SYGVNS. Trimming took off 0 bases at V and 5 bases at J, with 11 bases between the two ends. The CDR3 spans 14 residues.

A note on this clone: One end of the junction does not line up with germline, which may come from a read error. V gene TRBV9 combines with J gene TRBJ2-5; no reliable D call. The CDR3 runs 14 residues. The germline V gene has CDR1 SGDLS and CDR2 YYNGEE. Here the CDR3 reads CASNVSPGQETQYF. CDR3 coding DNA: TGTGCCAGCAACGTATCCCCCGGCCAAGAGACCCAGTACTTC.

CDR3: CASSESQGSHEQYF. The CDR3 coding sequence is TGTGCCAGCAGTGAAAGTCAGGGAAGCCACGAGCAGTACTTC. The chain uses TRBV6-1 and TRBJ2-7; D might be TRBD1 (5 bases). Looked up from germline, CDR1 is MNHNS and CDR2 is SASEGT. This CDR3 has 14 amino acids. With 2 bases removed from V and 5 bases from J, the gap between germline ends came to 13 bases.

This clone was detected a few times. V is TRBV9 and J is TRBJ2-7; 7 bases match TRBD1. This CDR3 contains 15 residues. Trimming cost V 3 bases and J 5 bases; bases outside gene matches: 11. Germline loops: CDR1 SGDLS, CDR2 YYNGEE. The DNA for the CDR3 is TGTGCCAGCAGCGCCAATACAGGGGCTGGCGACGAGCAGTACTTC. Protein product: CASSANTGAGDEQYF.

The chain links TRBV5-1 to TRBJ1-1, with unresolved D. The V gene's germline CDR1 is SGHRS and CDR2 YFSETQ. Trimming cost V 7 bases and J 2 bases, with 12 bases left between them. The CDR3 runs to 13 residues. This chain's CDR3 is CASGSGQNTEAFF. The CDR3 DNA reads TGCGCCAGCGGTTCGGGCCAAAACACTGAAGCTTTCTTT.

This rearrangement joins TRBV25-1 to TRBJ1-3; 8 bases map to TRBD1. CDR1 is MGHDK and CDR2 is SYGVNS in the germline V gene. The CDR3 sequence is 15 residues long. V shed 0 bases, J shed 4 bases, and the junction held 2 bases outside the gene matches. The DNA for the CDR3 is TGTGCCAGCAGTGAATACAGGGGGCTCGGAAACACCATATATTTT. Translating it yields CASSEYRGLGNTIYF.

The rearrangement uses TRBV5-1 and TRBJ2-5, with 8 nucleotides matching TRBD1. CDR3 length equals 14 residues. CDR1 and CDR2 (germline): SGHRS, YFSETQ. J was trimmed by 5 bases and V by 4 bases; bases with no gene match: 7. Here the CDR3 reads CASSARTGLETQYF. The CDR3 bases are TGCGCCAGCAGCGCGAGGACAGGGTTGGAGACCCAGTACTTC.

This clone came up a few times. The chain uses TRBV14 and TRBJ1-2, with D maybe TRBD1 (6 bases). V lost 5 bases, J lost 7 bases, and 17 bases lay in between. Germline assignment: CDR1 SGHDN and CDR2 FVKESK. The CDR3 loop spans 14 amino acids. The CDR3 loop is CASSSLGGAGGYTF. The CDR3 nucleotides are TGTGCCAGCAGCTCCCTAGGGGGGGCCGGTGGCTACACCTTC. Full variable domain (rest looked up from reference TRBV14 and TRBJ1-2): EAGVTQFPSHSVIEKGQTVTLRCDPISGHDNLYWYRRVMGKEIKFLLHFVKESKQDESGMPNNRFLAERTGGTYSTLKVQPAELEDSGVYFCASSSLGGAGGYTFGSGTRLTVV.

This rearrangement joins TRBV30 to TRBJ1-1; D remains unclear. V shed 5 bases and J shed 5 bases, with 15 bases lying between them. Germline CDR1 reads GTSNPN; CDR2 reads SVGIG (reference sequence). The CDR3 loop spans 13 amino acids. This CDR3 is CAWGLTGGTEAFF. As DNA, the CDR3 is TGTGCCTGGGGCCTAACGGGAGGGACTGAAGCTTTCTTT.

J is TRBJ2-7 and V is TRBV7-9, with TRBD2 matching 8 bases. This CDR3 has 17 amino acids. CDR1 and CDR2 (germline): SEHNR, FQNEAQ (reference sequence). Unmatched junction bases numbered 18, after V lost 5 bases and J lost 6 bases. CDR3 DNA: TGTGCCAGCAGCCCACGCCCAGAACTAGCGGAAGGGCCCGAGCAGTACTTC. It specifies CASSPRPELAEGPEQYF.

The rearrangement joins TRBV29-1 to TRBJ1-5, with 8 bases matching TRBD1. CDR3 length: 13 residues. Germline V lookup: CDR1 SQVTM, CDR2 ANQGSEA. Unmatched junction bases numbered 5, after V lost 5 bases and J lost 5 bases. CDR3 protein: CSVKDRAHQPQHF. DNA of the CDR3: TGCAGCGTTAAGGACAGGGCCCATCAGCCCCAGCATTTT.

The chain links TRBV5-1 to TRBJ2-1; 7 positions match TRBD2. The CDR3 totals 15 residues. Germline CDR1 is SGHRS and CDR2 is YFSETQ. V gave up 4 bases and J gave up 4 bases; unmatched junction bases: 8. The CDR3 nucleotides are TGCGCCAGCAGCCCCCAGCCTAGCGGATACAATGAGCAGTTCTTC. This translates into CASSPQPSGYNEQFF. The full variable domain, in which reference TRBV5-1 and TRBJ2-1 provide the parts outside the CDR3, is KAGVTQTPRYLIKTRGQQVTLSCSPISGHRSVSWYQQTPGQGLQFLFEYFSETQRNKGNFPGRFSGRQFSNSRSEMNVSTLELGDSALYLCASSPQPSGYNEQFFGPGTRLTVL.

CDR3 in amino acids: CASSQDQGASYNEQFF. In DNA, the CDR3 is TGTGCCAGCAGCCAAGATCAGGGCGCGTCCTACAATGAGCAGTTCTTC. The chain combines TRBV3-1 (or the pseudogene TRBV3-2) with TRBJ2-1, with a weak D call TRBD1 (5 bases). Germline V gene data show CDR1 as LGHDT and CDR2 as YNNKEL (reference sequence). The CDR3 has 16 residues. Trimming cost V 0 bases and J 1 base, with 10 bases left between them.

J is TRBJ2-3 and V is TRBV5-1, with D tentatively TRBD1 (5 bases). V lost 5 bases and J 2 bases, leaving 6 bases between the germline ends. Looked up from germline, CDR1 is SGHRS and CDR2 is YFSETQ. This CDR3 region has 12 residues. The CDR3 protein is CASRQATDTQYF. As DNA, the CDR3 is TGCGCCAGCAGACAGGCCACAGATACGCAGTATTTT.

This rearrangement joins TRBV12-3 or TRBV12-4 to TRBJ1-6; no definite D call. V was cut by 5 bases and J by 6 bases, with 8 bases left in between. The CDR3 runs to 13 residues. The CDR3 sequence is CASSPLINSPLHF. The CDR3 bases are TGTGCCAGCAGTCCCTTAATTAATTCACCCCTCCACTTT.

The rearrangement links TRBV2 to TRBJ2-5, with D uncertain. The CDR3 is 15 amino acids. Per germline, CDR1 SNHLY and CDR2 FYNNEI. Trimming cost V 4 bases and J 5 bases, with 17 bases left between them. The CDR3 DNA reads as TGTGCCAGCAGTGTCTACGACATGGACGCGGAGACCCAGTACTTC. This translates into CASSVYDMDAETQYF. Using reference TRBV2 and TRBJ2-5 for the parts outside the CDR3, the full variable domain is EPEVTQTPSHQVTQMGQEVILRCVPISNHLYFYWYRQILGQKVEFLVSFYNNEISEKSEIFDDQFSVERPDGSNFTLKIRSTKLEDSAMYFCASSVYDMDAETQYFGPGTRLLVL.

The V gene is TRBV10-1, the J gene TRBJ2-3; D is possibly TRBD2 (6 bases). V dropped 3 bases and J dropped 4 bases, with 26 bases sitting between them. The germline V gene encodes CDR1 WNHNN and CDR2 SYGVQD (reference sequence). The CDR3 extends over 19 amino acids. The CDR3: CASSDGSTGDFKGPDTQYF. The DNA of the CDR3 is TGCGCCAGCAGTGATGGATCAACGGGAGACTTTAAAGGGCCAGATACGCAGTATTTT.

Here the CDR3 DNA reads TGTGCCAGCAGCTCACAGTCCGGGACAGGGAGCTATGGCTACACCTTC. Translated, it gives CASSSQSGTGSYGYTF. The rearrangement joins TRBV5-4 to TRBJ1-2, with 9 bases that match TRBD1. The CDR3 is 16 residues long. Per the germline V gene, CDR1 is SGHNT and CDR2 is YYREEE (reference sequence). Germline trimming cut 3 bases from V and 4 bases from J; bases unmatched to any gene: 10.